This T cell receptor (beta chain) was documented in a study of blood T cells in healthy people across ages. For the second PCR, which ran for about 6 to 11 cycles, a sample-barcoded 5' primer and a J-beta primer mix were used. TCRdb re-called the 5' RACE reads through MiXCR, storing one row per CDR3 protein. This table holds about 1,500,000 distinct CDR3 sequences, 42% found once. The study, taken as a whole, reports: Age advanced and TCR beta diversity per million T cells fell, roughly linearly. Fewer expanded clones and more diversity marked long-lived versus aged donors. In these data, TCR beta diversity tracked strongly with naive T cell percentage.

Concerning this clonotype itself: What it binds is unknown.

The V end lost 0 bases, the J end lost 4 bases, and 10 bases lay between the germline ends. Germline CDR1 is SGHAT and CDR2 is FQNNGV. The CDR3 spans 15 residues. Sequenced material: blood. J is TRBJ1-5 and V is TRBV11-2, with D perhaps TRBD1 (5 bases). This TCR came from a woman between 18 and 30 years old in good health. This CDR3 reads CASSLEAGQNQPQHF. Here the CDR3 DNA reads TGTGCCAGCAGCTTAGAGGCTGGACAAAATCAGCCCCAGCATTTT.